Following are 27 T cell receptor beta chains from one sample sequenced in a study of beta chain features in type 1 diabetes (dated by TCRdb to the late 2010s). Broad study findings and their caveats: Type 1 diabetes patients showed a moderate but significant shortening of TCRB CDR3 length in all four CD4+ subsets.

To prepare the library, the immunoSEQ multiplex PCR assay was applied. The High Capacity cDNA Reverse Transcription Kit was used to reverse transcribe all of the isolated RNA, meaning that expressed TCRB transcripts were what got sequenced. Imported from immuneACCESS, the table was reduced by TCRdb to in-frame sequences with V and J called. These copies leave out some clones; in studies compared against another copy, an unresolved V gene accounts for under half, and the cause of the remainder is not known. Within this sample are more than 300,000 clones, with approximately 12% of them counted one time only. 0.0085% to 0.012% of the sample lies in the top ten. Their specific antigens are unknown. Material: naive CD4+ T cells from blood. The cell subset or site label corresponds to: true naive CD4+ T cells. The receptors were sampled from a woman younger than 35 with type 1 diabetes.

This clone was counted a few times. The gene calls are TRBV9 and TRBJ2-5; 16 bases line up with TRBD2. This CDR3 is 16 amino acids long. Germline V gene lookup returns CDR1 SGDLS and CDR2 YYNGEE. After removal of 3 bases from V and 4 bases from J, the junction contained 3 bases not matched to a gene. Here the CDR3 reads CASSAGLAGGLETQYF. The CDR3 DNA is TGTGCCAGCAGCGCGGGACTAGCGGGAGGGCTAGAGACCCAGTACTTC.

This clone has only a few counts. The V and J genes are TRBV7-3 and TRBJ2-3; perhaps TRBD2 as D (6 bases). This CDR3 spans 14 amino acids. Trimming cost V 6 bases and J 4 bases, with 14 bases left between them. Germline lookup yields CDR1 SGHTA and CDR2 FQGTGA. The CDR3 nucleotides read TGTGCCAGCAGGCAGACTAGTGGCGCAGATACGCAGTATTTT. This codes for CASRQTSGADTQYF.

In its sample, this clone was seen a few times. The rearrangement uses TRBV5-5 and TRBJ1-1; tentative D call: TRBD1 (6 bases). From germline, CDR1 is SGHKS and CDR2 YYEKEE (reference sequence). The CDR3 is made up of 14 amino acids. V gave up 2 bases and J gave up 1 base, with 9 bases separating them. CDR3 protein: CASSFYRANTEAFF. The CDR3 bases are TGTGCCAGCAGCTTTTACAGGGCGAACACTGAAGCTTTCTTT.

The CDR3, as DNA: TGTGCCAGCAGGACTCTCGGATCCACCTACGAGCAGTACTTC. As protein: CASRTLGSTYEQYF. The J gene is TRBJ2-7, the V gene TRBV5-6; D not resolved. The germline gives CDR1 SGHDT, CDR2 YYEEEE. V lost 5 bases to trimming and J lost 2 bases, with 14 bases between them. The CDR3 runs to 14 residues.

This clone was counted only a few times. The chain recombines TRBV4-1 with TRBJ2-7; 9 positions match TRBD1. Per germline, CDR1 MGHRA and CDR2 YSYEKL. The CDR3 is 15 residues long. After removal of 3 bases from V and 0 bases from J, the junction contained 3 bases not matched to a gene. CDR3 nucleotide sequence: TGCGCCAGCAGCCAGGGACAGGGCCTCTCCTACGAGCAGTACTTC. This sequence encodes CASSQGQGLSYEQYF.

This clone was observed a handful of times. This chain connects TRBV18 to TRBJ1-6; TRBD1 might be the D (6 bases). The CDR3 sequence is 15 residues long. V shed 2 bases and J shed 13 bases, with 18 bases lying between them. CDR1 is KGHSH, CDR2 LQKENI, per germline. In nucleotides, the CDR3 is TGTGCCAGCTCACCAGACGTCACAGGGTTTTCGCCCCTCCACTTT. It is translated as CASSPDVTGFSPLHF.

The sample holds a few counts of this clone. V is TRBV30 and J is TRBJ1-2, with TRBD1 identical over 7 bases. Germline CDR1 GTSNPN, CDR2 SVGIG (reference sequence). This CDR3 is built from 13 residues. Trimming cost V 2 bases and J 8 bases; bases outside gene matches: 8. The CDR3 reads CAWSLRGPDGYTF. The CDR3 coding sequence is TGTGCCTGGAGTTTAAGGGGGCCGGACGGCTACACCTTC.

This clone was seen a handful of times. This chain connects TRBV6-1 to TRBJ1-5; maybe TRBD1 (6 bases). Germline loops: CDR1 MNHNS, CDR2 SASEGT. V gave up 4 bases and J gave up 5 bases, with 15 bases separating them. The CDR3 consists of 15 residues. The CDR3 sequence: CASSGRTATHQPQHF. The CDR3 DNA sequence: TGTGCCAGCAGTGGGCGGACAGCAACCCATCAGCCCCAGCATTTT.

The genes are TRBV18 and TRBJ1-5; D is uncertain. CDR1 and CDR2 (germline): KGHSH, LQKENI. This CDR3 is built from 15 residues. V was pared by 3 bases and J by 2 bases, with 11 bases between. CDR3 region: CASSPPNRGNQPQHF. The CDR3 coding sequence is TGTGCCAGCTCACCCCCAAACCGGGGCAATCAGCCCCAGCATTTT.

This clone was observed a few times. The chain recombines TRBV5-4 with TRBJ2-5; TRBD1 aligns across 8 bases. From germline, CDR1 is SGHNT and CDR2 YYREEE (reference sequence). The CDR3 is 16 residues long. The trim removed 4 bases at V and 5 bases at J, leaving 13 bases unmatched. CDR3 loop: CASSRGGQGSGETQYF. Here the CDR3 DNA reads TGTGCCAGCAGCAGGGGTGGACAGGGTTCTGGCGAGACCCAGTACTTC.

This clone showed up just a few times. V and J are TRBV6-5 and TRBJ2-7; D perhaps matches TRBD1 (6 bases). V gave up 5 bases and J gave up 4 bases, with 9 bases separating them. Per germline, CDR1 MNHEY and CDR2 SVGAGI. The CDR3 loop spans 12 amino acids. The CDR3 bases are TGTGCCAGCAGTCGCGGACAGTACGAGCAGTACTTC. Translated, it gives CASSRGQYEQYF.

V is TRBV5-1 and J is TRBJ2-1; no clear D. The germline V and J ends were trimmed by 0 bases and 8 bases, with 6 bases remaining between them. This CDR3 has 12 residues. Germline-derived CDR1 and CDR2 are SGHRS and YFSETQ. CDR3 bases: TGCGCCAGCAGCTTGGGAGGCTATGAGCAGTTCTTC. Amino acid sequence: CASSLGGYEQFF.

The chain is built from TRBV9 and TRBJ1-3; D ambiguous. This CDR3 region has 16 residues. Trimming stripped 4 bases from V and 2 bases from J, with 16 bases between. The germline gives CDR1 SGDLS, CDR2 YYNGEE. The CDR3 reads CASSPEPSGTGNTIYF. The CDR3 region has the DNA TGTGCCAGCAGCCCAGAACCCTCTGGCACTGGAAACACCATATATTTT.

Concerning this clone itself: The germline gene is not matched at one end of the junction; a read error may be the cause. V is TRBV29-1 and J is TRBJ2-5; maybe TRBD2 (6 bases). This CDR3 is built from 11 residues. Per the germline V gene, CDR1 is SQVTM and CDR2 is ANQGSEA. As DNA, the CDR3 is TGCAGCGTTGAAAGTACGGGGGAGGCGGACTTC. This sequence encodes CSVESTGEADF.

This clone has just a few counts. The chain links TRBV9 to TRBJ1-1; D not resolved. V lost 1 base and J lost 0, with 10 bases in between. The CDR3 covers 15 residues. CDR1 SGDLS and CDR2 YYNGEE come from the germline V gene. DNA of the CDR3: TGTGCCAGCAGCGTAATAGCCAGCCTGAACACTGAAGCTTTCTTT. It is translated as CASSVIASLNTEAFF.

This clone was seen only a few times. The V gene is TRBV5-6, the J gene TRBJ1-2; D call uncertain. V was cut by 1 base and J by 5 bases, with 6 bases left in between. This CDR3 is 12 amino acids long. Germline V gives CDR1 SGHDT, CDR2 YYEEEE. The CDR3 sequence is CASSLTEYGYTF. DNA for the CDR3: TGTGCCAGCAGCTTGACAGAGTATGGCTACACCTTC.

This clone was detected a few times. This chain joins TRBV7-2 and TRBJ2-5, with TRBD2 identical over 9 bases. The CDR3 runs 14 residues. The germline V gene encodes CDR1 SGHTA and CDR2 FQGNSA. The V gene end was trimmed by 3 bases and the J gene end by 6 bases; junction bases not matched to a gene: 5. CDR3 in DNA: TGTGCCAGCAGCTTGGCGGGAGGGCCTAAGACCCAGTACTTC. Translation gives CASSLAGGPKTQYF.

This clone has just a few counts. The rearrangement links TRBV5-1 to TRBJ2-3, with 15 bases identical to TRBD2. J gave up 6 bases and V 4 bases, and 12 bases lay outside the gene matches. CDR3 length: 18 residues. The germline CDR1 and CDR2 sequences are SGHRS and YFSETQ. The CDR3 sequence: CASSRTSGRVLIHDTQYF. CDR3 sequence (DNA): TGCGCCAGCAGCCGGACTAGCGGGAGGGTCCTTATCCACGATACGCAGTATTTT. Filled out from reference TRBV5-1 and TRBJ2-3, the complete variable domain reads KAGVTQTPRYLIKTRGQQVTLSCSPISGHRSVSWYQQTPGQGLQFLFEYFSETQRNKGNFPGRFSGRQFSNSRSEMNVSTLELGDSALYLCASSRTSGRVLIHDTQYFGPGTRLTVL.

This clone showed up just a few times. The chain carries TRBV21-1 and TRBJ2-5; the table assigns TRBD2, which was not confirmed against the DNA. TRBV21-1 is shown as a pseudogene. The CDR3 covers 15 residues. The CDR3 region is CASSKTWLAEETQYF. The CDR3 DNA sequence: TGTGCCAGCAGCAAAACCTGGCTAGCGGAAGAGACCCAGTACTTC.

The rearrangement links TRBV29-1 to TRBJ1-1; a possible D gene is TRBD1 (6 bases). V was pared by 3 bases and J by 4 bases, with 15 bases between. This CDR3 spans 14 amino acids. The germline V gene has CDR1 SQVTM and CDR2 ANQGSEA. The CDR3 coding sequence is TGCAGCGTTGAGGTCAGGGGTGCGGGCACTGAAGCTTTCTTT. Its protein is CSVEVRGAGTEAFF.

This clone was seen only a few times. DNA of the CDR3: TGTGCCAGCACCCCCGGGGGAGGGCGCCCCTACGAGCAGTACTTC. Protein sequence: CASTPGGGRPYEQYF. V and J are TRBV28 and TRBJ2-7, with 7 bases identical to TRBD2. The germline CDR1 and CDR2 sequences are MDHEN and SYDVKM. With 7 bases clipped from V and 2 bases from J, the junction kept 11 bases outside the gene matches. There are 15 residues in the CDR3.

The rearrangement links TRBV5-8 to TRBJ2-1, with D possibly being TRBD2 (5 bases). V gave up 7 bases and J gave up 3 bases, with 14 bases separating them. The CDR3 runs 14 residues. Germline CDR1 is SGHTS and CDR2 is YDEGEE. CDR3 loop: CASCREFLYNEQFF. CDR3 sequence (DNA): TGTGCCAGCTGTAGGGAGTTTCTCTACAATGAGCAGTTCTTC.

This clone was observed a few times. This sequence joins TRBV30 and TRBJ1-2, with D perhaps matching TRBD1 (5 bases). Trimming removed 3 bases from V and 1 base from J, with 9 bases in between. CDR1 is GTSNPN, CDR2 SVGIG, per germline (reference sequence). The CDR3 is 13 residues long. Written as DNA, the CDR3 is TGTGCCTGGAGGGAAGACAGTAACTATGGCTACACCTTC. Translated, it gives CAWREDSNYGYTF. The full variable domain, completed using reference TRBV30 and TRBJ1-2, is SQTIHQWPATLVQPVGSPLSLECTVEGTSNPNLYWYRQAAGRGLQLLFYSVGIGQISSEVPQNLSASRPQDRQFILSSKKLLLSDSGFYLCAWREDSNYGYTFGSGTRLTVV.

V usage is TRBV5-1 and J usage is TRBJ2-7; possible D gene TRBD1, 6 bases. Germline CDR1 is SGHRS and CDR2 is YFSETQ. This CDR3 is 13 amino acids long. Trimming pared 3 bases from V and 3 bases from J, leaving 10 bases between. The CDR3: CASSSQGFYEQYF. The CDR3 coding sequence is TGCGCCAGCAGCTCGCAGGGGTTCTACGAGCAGTACTTC. Full variable domain (remainder filled in from reference TRBV5-1 and TRBJ2-7): KAGVTQTPRYLIKTRGQQVTLSCSPISGHRSVSWYQQTPGQGLQFLFEYFSETQRNKGNFPGRFSGRQFSNSRSEMNVSTLELGDSALYLCASSSQGFYEQYFGPGTRLTVT.

The chain recombines TRBV7-8 with TRBJ1-2; 10 bases match TRBD1. The length of the CDR3 is 14 residues. The V segment lost 5 bases and the J segment 7 bases; nucleotides outside the gene matches: 7. The germline gives CDR1 SGHVS, CDR2 FQNEAQ. The CDR3 here is CASSTGTGVLGYTF. The CDR3 region has the DNA TGTGCCAGCAGCACCGGGACAGGGGTGCTTGGCTACACCTTC.

The CDR3 DNA reads as TGTGCCAGCTCACCAAATTACGGGGGGCGACTCCTGAACACTGAAGCTTTCTTT. Translated, it gives CASSPNYGGRLLNTEAFF. V gene TRBV18 combines with J gene TRBJ1-1; D might be TRBD1 (6 bases). Germline V gene lookup returns CDR1 KGHSH and CDR2 LQKENI. V lost 2 bases and J 0 bases, leaving 19 bases between the germline ends. This CDR3 has 18 residues.

This clone occurred a few times. The chain carries TRBV30 and TRBJ1-3; 7 bases map to TRBD1. J gave up 0 bases and V 5 bases, and 4 bases lay outside the gene matches. The CDR3 loop spans 14 amino acids. The germline V gene has CDR1 GTSNPN and CDR2 SVGIG (reference sequence). Written as DNA, the CDR3 is TGTGCCTGGGGCAGGGACAGCTCTGGAAACACCATATATTTT. This gives the protein CAWGRDSSGNTIYF.